The rows below give T cell receptor beta chains drawn from one sample of a study of CD8 T cells in ankylosing spondylitis. MiXCR, run by TCRdb on the 5' RACE reads, gives a single entry per CDR3 protein. Seen here are about 150,000 distinct CDR3 sequences, under 35% observed once, and the top ten hold 4.5% to 6%. Input material: synovial fluid, either unsorted or a sorted T cell fraction (not recorded which). The receptors here all came from a male donor with ankylosing spondylitis. Each CDR3 is given with its conserved first and last residue. The order of the fields is V gene, J gene, clone size, D gene, CDR3 protein, CDR3 DNA. D genes are given only for firm matches. Rows may omit the clone size; those that give it use once, few, many or a size class.

TRBV28	TRBJ1-4	NA	TRBD1	CASSWDRGNTNEKLFF	TGTGCCAGCAGTTGGGACAGGGGGAACACTAATGAAAAACTGTTTTTT
TRBV12-3/TRBV12-4	TRBJ2-5	NA	TRBD2	CASSTRTSGAGETQYF	TGTGCCAGCAGTACCCGGACTAGCGGGGCTGGGGAGACCCAGTACTTC
TRBV7-3	TRBJ2-1	medium-sized	TRBD2	CASSLTGPLAGPEQFF	TGTGCCAGCAGCTTAACAGGTCCCTTAGCGGGACCTGAGCAGTTCTTC
TRBV6-1	TRBJ2-1	many	TRBD2	CASHGTTYNEQFF	TGTGCCAGCCACGGGACTACCTACAATGAGCAGTTCTTC
TRBV6-1	TRBJ2-3	few	NA	CASTLSGSTDTQYF	TGTGCCAGCACCCTGAGCGGAAGCACAGATACGCAGTATTTT
TRBV7-2	TRBJ2-5	many	NA	CASSYPTGGGAETQYF	TGTGCCAGCAGCTACCCCACCGGAGGGGGCGCGGAGACCCAGTACTTC
TRBV7-9	TRBJ2-5	many	NA	CASSFGSETQYF	TGTGCCAGCAGCTTTGGGTCAGAGACCCAGTACTTC
TRBV20-1	TRBJ1-2	NA	NA	CSAPASNYGYTF	TGCAGTGCTCCTGCCTCTAACTATGGCTACACCTTC
TRBV12-3/TRBV12-4	TRBJ1-1	NA	NA	CASTLATGEAFF	TGTGCCAGCACCCTTGCGACAGGAGAAGCTTTCTTT
TRBV29-1	TRBJ1-2	few	NA	CSVEEMGHYGYTF	TGCAGCGTTGAAGAAATGGGGCACTATGGCTACACCTTC
TRBV12-3/TRBV12-4	TRBJ2-2	NA	NA	CASSFRLLPNTGELFF	TGTGCCAGCAGTTTTCGGCTACTTCCGAACACCGGGGAGCTGTTTTTT
TRBV4-1	TRBJ2-3	NA	TRBD1	CASSQLDRDADTQYF	TGCGCCAGCAGCCAACTGGACAGGGACGCAGATACGCAGTATTTT
TRBV10-2	TRBJ2-5	few	NA	CASRASAQETQYF	TGCGCCAGCAGGGCCTCGGCCCAAGAGACCCAGTACTTC
TRBV20-1	TRBJ2-1	NA	NA	CSAPQSGTNEQFF	TGCAGTGCCCCTCAGTCCGGAACAAATGAGCAGTTCTTC
TRBV10-3	TRBJ2-6	NA	TRBD1	CALRDSSGANVLTF	TGTGCCCTCAGGGACAGCTCTGGGGCCAACGTCCTGACTTTC
TRBV28	TRBJ1-1	NA	NA	CASSLMGRGTEAFF	TGTGCCAGCAGTCTCATGGGTCGTGGGACTGAAGCTTTCTTT
TRBV19	TRBJ2-7	NA	TRBD1	CASSIETTGDEQYF	TGTGCCAGTAGTATAGAAACAACAGGGGACGAGCAGTACTTC
TRBV6-1	TRBJ1-2	once	NA	CASSEALQGLNYGYTF	TGTGCCAGCAGTGAAGCGCTTCAAGGGTTGAACTATGGCTACACCTTC